This T cell receptor (beta chain) appears in the sequencing data of a study of T cell repertoires in cytomegalovirus infection (dated by TCRdb to between 2019 and 2020). Turning to the overall study: Donor HLA type was relevant to the analysis, because carriage of CMV infection together with the matching HLA type was indicated by public TCR beta signatures.

Concerning this clonotype itself: Its recognized antigen is unknown. One base away there is no much larger clone; base qualities are not given.

The data were produced on an Illumina HiSeq 1500. TCRdb redid the processing of the public reads, applying fastp at Q25 and MiXCR, and retained in-frame beta chains. Duplicate CDR3 protein sequences are folded into a single record with the most common DNA and genes. Present in this sample are hundreds of thousands of distinct CDR3 sequences, approximately 24% of which were seen just once. The ten largest clones capture roughly 8% of the sample. Reading the germline V gene gives CDR1 SGHTA and CDR2 FQGTGA. V lost 5 bases and J lost 5 bases; the stretch between them is 17 bases long. The CDR3 covers 15 residues, taking in both the cysteine and the phenylalanine. Just CDR3 DNA is preserved here, 45 bases in frame from base 1. Here is what the overall study found, with its caveats: The ex vivo response was dominated by HLA-C-restricted CMV-specific TCR beta clonotypes, which also provided the single most frequent clonotype in two of eight donors. Carriers of CMV infection plus the relevant HLA type were discriminated by the cumulative frequency of public TCR beta family members in the study cohort and in an independent 352-donor cohort.

Sample: CD8+ T cells from PBMCs. The rearrangement combines TRBV7-3 with TRBJ2-3; no D gene is confidently identified. The TCR comes from a human donor in good health (CMV status not recorded). Some clones in this sample may be carry-over from other donors' samples. The CDR3 region has the sequence CASSVGLLSGDTQYF. The bases are TGTGCCAGCAGCGTAGGTCTCCTATCTGGAGATACGCAGTATTTT.